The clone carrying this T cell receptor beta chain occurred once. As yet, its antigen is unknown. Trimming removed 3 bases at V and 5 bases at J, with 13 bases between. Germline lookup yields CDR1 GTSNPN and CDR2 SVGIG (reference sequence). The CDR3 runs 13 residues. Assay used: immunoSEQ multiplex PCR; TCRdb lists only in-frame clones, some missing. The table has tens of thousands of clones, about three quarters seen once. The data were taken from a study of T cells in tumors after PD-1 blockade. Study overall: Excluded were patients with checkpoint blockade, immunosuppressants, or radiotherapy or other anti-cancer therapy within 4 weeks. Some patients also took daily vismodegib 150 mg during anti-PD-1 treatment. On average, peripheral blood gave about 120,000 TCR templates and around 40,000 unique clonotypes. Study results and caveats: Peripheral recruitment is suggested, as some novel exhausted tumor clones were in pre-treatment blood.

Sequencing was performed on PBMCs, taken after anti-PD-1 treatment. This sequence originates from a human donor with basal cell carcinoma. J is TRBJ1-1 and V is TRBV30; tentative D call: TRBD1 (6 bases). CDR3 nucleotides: TGTGCCTGGAGAGGGGTCCAGGGGACTGAAGCTTTCTTT. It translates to CAWRGVQGTEAFF. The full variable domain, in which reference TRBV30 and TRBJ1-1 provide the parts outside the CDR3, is SQTIHQWPATLVQPVGSPLSLECTVEGTSNPNLYWYRQAAGRGLQLLFYSVGIGQISSEVPQNLSASRPQDRQFILSSKKLLLSDSGFYLCAWRGVQGTEAFFGQGTRLTVV.